The 16 T cell receptor beta chains given below trace back to one sample, sequenced in a study of blood T cells in healthy people across ages (dated by TCRdb to the mid-2010s). The library was prepared using 5' RACE. Instrument used: Illumina HiSeq 2500. A second PCR of 7 to 11 cycles was run with a J-beta primer mix and a sample-barcoded 5' primer. TCRdb reprocessed the public reads (quality trimming at Q25 with fastp, clone calling with MiXCR) and kept in-frame beta chains. Under each unique CDR3 protein, matching rows form one entry showing the most common genes and DNA. This sample comprises 550,000 to 750,000 distinct CDR3 sequences, 20% to 25% of them detected only once. The ten biggest clones cover 3% to 4% of the sample. What was sequenced was blood. These receptors came from a man aged 65 to 79 in good health.

The CDR3 DNA sequence: TGTGCCAGCAGCAACCGGGACAGGGGGCCCGAGCAGTACTTC. Translating gives CASSNRDRGPEQYF. The chain recombines TRBV9 with TRBJ2-7; 12 bases are shared with TRBD1. V shed 4 bases and J 6 bases; nucleotides not matched to a gene: 5. The germline V gene encodes CDR1 SGDLS and CDR2 YYNGEE. There are 14 residues in the CDR3.

This clonotype was detected ten times or more. The chain employs TRBV28 and TRBJ2-7, with D unresolved. The CDR3 is 11 amino acids. Germline V gene lookup returns CDR1 MDHEN and CDR2 SYDVKM. V shed 6 bases and J shed 9 bases, with 12 bases lying between them. For the CDR3, the DNA is TGTGCCAGCAGCTACGCCGCCGGGCAGTACTTC. Protein sequence: CASSYAAGQYF.

In its sample, this clonotype was seen a few times. The chain is built from TRBV20-1 and TRBJ2-3; TRBD2 agrees at 9 bases. The CDR3 has 16 residues. The junction had 8 bases not matched to a gene; V was cut back by 0 bases and J by 4 bases. Germline CDR1 and CDR2: DFQATT and SNEGSKA (reference sequence). The CDR3 loop reads CSARDVGLALSDTQYF. The CDR3 bases are TGCAGTGCTAGAGATGTGGGACTAGCTTTATCAGATACGCAGTATTTT.

With regard to this clonotype: The junction does not match germline at one end; this may be a read error. The rearrangement joins TRBV11-2 to TRBJ2-3, with 7 positions matching TRBD1. Germline CDR1 SGHAT, CDR2 FQNNGV. The CDR3 runs 14 residues. The CDR3 is CASNLNRGADTQYF. Written as DNA, the CDR3 is TGTGCCAGCAACTTAAACAGGGGCGCAGATACGCAGTATTTT.

The sample holds one count of this clonotype. V is TRBV14 and J is TRBJ2-5; D not certain. This CDR3 has 15 amino acids. The ends were cut back, 0 bases at V and 1 base at J, with 9 bases in the middle. Germline loops: CDR1 SGHDN, CDR2 FVKESK. In DNA form, the CDR3 reads TGTGCCAGCAGCCAAGAGGGCCGGACCCAAGAGACCCAGTACTTC. Encoded protein: CASSQEGRTQETQYF.

The rearrangement links TRBV15 to TRBJ2-7, with D possibly being TRBD2 (5 bases). Trimming left V 1 base short and J 0 bases short, with 13 bases between. The germline CDR1 and CDR2 sequences are LNHNV and YYDKDF (reference sequence). The CDR3 contains 16 residues. The CDR3 protein is CATSRAHGLSSYEQYF. DNA of the CDR3: TGTGCCACCAGCAGAGCTCATGGACTGAGCTCCTACGAGCAGTACTTC. Based on the CDR3 plus reference TRBV15 and TRBJ2-7, the full variable domain is DAMVIQNPRYQVTQFGKPVTLSCSQTLNHNVMYWYQQKSSQAPKLLFHYYDKDFNNEADTPDNFQSRRPNTSFCFLDIRSPGLGDTAMYLCATSRAHGLSSYEQYFGPGTRLTVT.

J is TRBJ2-1 and V is TRBV6-2 or TRBV6-3, with D possibly matching TRBD2 (7 bases). The V end was cut by 6 bases, the J end by 1 base, with 16 bases between. Germline V gene data show CDR1 as MNHEY and CDR2 as SVGEGT. The CDR3 spans 16 residues. This CDR3 is CASRLGGRGSYNEQFF. As DNA, the CDR3 is TGTGCCAGCAGGCTTGGGGGGAGGGGGTCCTACAATGAGCAGTTCTTC.

V gene TRBV7-2 combines with J gene TRBJ2-3; the match to TRBD1 covers 8 bases. The CDR3 length is 20 residues. The V gene's germline CDR1 is SGHTA and CDR2 FQGNSA. V dropped 4 bases and J dropped 1; count of bases not matched to a gene: 19. In DNA, the CDR3 is TGTGCCAGCAGCTCAAACCTCTCCCGCCGGGACAGGTTAGGCACAGATACGCAGTATTTT. Translated, it gives CASSSNLSRRDRLGTDTQYF.

V and J are TRBV6-6 and TRBJ1-6, with unresolved D. The CDR3 extends over 13 amino acids. Germline V lookup: CDR1 MNHNY, CDR2 SVGAGI (reference sequence). V shed 0 bases and J shed 10 bases, with 7 bases lying between them. The CDR3, as DNA: TGTGCCAGCAGTTACTCGCTGGGGTCACCCCTCCACTTT. Its translation: CASSYSLGSPLHF.

This clonotype was picked up a small number of times. The rearrangement uses TRBV28 and TRBJ1-4; possibly TRBD1 for D (6 bases). This CDR3 comprises 15 residues. Trimming shortened V by 5 bases and J by 5 bases, and 15 bases separated the two germline ends. The V gene's germline CDR1 is MDHEN and CDR2 SYDVKM. The CDR3: CASSPSGGPNEKLFF. In DNA form, the CDR3 reads TGTGCCAGCAGTCCGTCCGGGGGGCCAAATGAAAAACTGTTTTTT.

This clonotype showed up just a few times. DNA for the CDR3: TGCGCCAGCAGCCAAGAAAGAGCGGGGGAGACCCAGTACTTC. This sequence encodes CASSQERAGETQYF. The rearrangement uses TRBV4-3 and TRBJ2-5; 7 nucleotides line up with TRBD2. CDR1 is LGHNA, CDR2 YSLEER, per germline. With V trimmed by 0 bases and J by 5 bases, 3 bases remained unmatched. The CDR3 length is 14 residues.

CDR3: CASSPRLSGTSGNNEQFF. CDR3 sequence (DNA): TGTGCCAGCTCACCGAGGCTTTCCGGGACTAGCGGCAACAATGAGCAGTTCTTC. The V call is TRBV18, the J call TRBJ2-5; TRBD2 aligns across 11 bases. The J call may be mistaken, given a closer DNA end match to TRBJ2-1. The CDR3 has 18 residues. Per germline, CDR1 KGHSH and CDR2 LQKENI.

This clonotype was observed a few times. The chain employs TRBV5-1 and TRBJ2-7; D possibly corresponds to TRBD1 (6 bases). This CDR3 region has 12 residues. Germline lookup yields CDR1 SGHRS and CDR2 YFSETQ. V was clipped by 4 bases and J by 5 bases, with 10 bases between them. CDR3 amino acids: CASSLQGHEQYF. DNA of the CDR3: TGCGCCAGCAGCCTACAGGGCCACGAGCAGTACTTC.

The chain is built from TRBV14 and TRBJ2-1, with 9 bases aligning to TRBD2. The CDR3 totals 15 residues. Germline CDR1 is SGHDN and CDR2 is FVKESK. Trimming cost V 1 base and J 6 bases; bases outside gene matches: 4. CDR3 sequence: CASSQAGGRANEQFF. In nucleotides, the CDR3 is TGTGCCAGCAGCCAAGCGGGCGGGAGGGCCAATGAGCAGTTCTTC.

This clonotype was observed a few times. J is TRBJ2-5 and V is TRBV5-1; 7 bases align to TRBD2. There are 15 residues in the CDR3. CDR1 is SGHRS and CDR2 is YFSETQ in the germline V gene. V lost 4 bases and J lost 4; bases outside the gene matches: 10. The CDR3 here is CASSTQMGGGETQYF. CDR3 bases: TGCGCCAGCAGCACCCAAATGGGGGGGGGAGAGACCCAGTACTTC. Complete variable domain (other parts from reference TRBV5-1 and TRBJ2-5): KAGVTQTPRYLIKTRGQQVTLSCSPISGHRSVSWYQQTPGQGLQFLFEYFSETQRNKGNFPGRFSGRQFSNSRSEMNVSTLELGDSALYLCASSTQMGGGETQYFGPGTRLLVL.

Worth noting for this clonotype: Sequence at one end of the junction differs from germline and may be a read error. CDR3 amino acids: CAGSLGASGKETQYF. DNA of the CDR3: TGCGCCGGCAGCTTGGGGGCTAGCGGGAAAGAGACCCAGTACTTC. J is TRBJ2-5 and V is TRBV5-1, with 9 bases fitting TRBD2. The length of the CDR3 is 15 residues. Germline V gene data show CDR1 as SGHRS and CDR2 as YFSETQ.